This passage covers 2 T cell receptor beta chains from one sample sequenced in a study of blood T cell repertoires in COVID-19. Sequencing used immunoSEQ multiplex PCR; TCRdb keeps in-frame clones, though not all of them. The table records about 12,000 clones, about three quarters of them present only once. Sequencing was done on a sample of peripheral blood. The receptors derive from a man in his sixties with COVID-19, enrolled during active disease.

This clone was recorded once. V is TRBV7-3 and J is TRBJ2-3; 12 bases align to TRBD2. From germline, CDR1 is SGHTA and CDR2 FQGTGA. V lost 3 bases and J lost 5; bases outside the gene matches: 3. The CDR3 spans 15 residues. CDR3 loop: CASSFGTSGLDTQYF. The CDR3 DNA sequence: TGTGCCAGCAGCTTCGGGACTAGCGGGTTAGATACGCAGTATTTT.

This CDR3 reads CASGGNEQFF. The CDR3 DNA reads as TGCGCCTCGGGCGGGAATGAGCAGTTCTTC. V usage is TRBV5-1 and J usage is TRBJ2-1; possible D gene TRBD2, 5 bases. This CDR3 is built from 10 residues. Trimming pared 10 bases from V and 7 bases from J, leaving 9 bases between. Germline CDR1 is SGHRS and CDR2 is YFSETQ.